These T cell receptor beta chains were read from a single sample in a study of post-analysis software for immune sequencing data. Each CDR3 protein is one row after TCRdb ran MiXCR on the PCR reads. The repertoire consists of 450,000 to 650,000 distinct CDR3 sequences, with roughly 40% occurring once and the leading ten covering 1.5% to 2%. Sequencing used blood. Source of these receptors: a girl aged 10-17 years with multiple sclerosis. Both conserved end residues are part of each CDR3. D genes are given only for firm matches. The size entry is marked missing in some rows and otherwise reads once, few, many or a size class.

d_call	clone_size	v_call	j_call	cdr3_nt	cdr3_aa
.	once	TRBV6-6	TRBJ1-1	TGTGCCAGCAGGGGGTCAGGGCAAGGTACTGAAGCTTTCTTT	CASRGSGQGTEAFF
.	many	TRBV5-6	TRBJ2-7	TGTGCCAGCAGCTTGGTAGTCACGGAGCAGTACTTC	CASSLVVTEQYF
TRBD1	.	TRBV20-1	TRBJ2-7	TGCAGTGCTAGCGGGGACAGCAACTACGAGCAGTACTTC	CSASGDSNYEQYF
.	.	TRBV9	TRBJ1-1	TGTGCCAGCGGCGTAGAGCAGAACACTGAAGCTTTCTTT	CASGVEQNTEAFF
.	once	TRBV19	TRBJ2-1	TGTGCCAGTAGTATTGGGTTGAGCTCCTACAATGAGCAGTTCTTC	CASSIGLSSYNEQFF
TRBD2	few	TRBV5-1	TRBJ2-1	TGCGCCAGCAGCTTGGGAACTAAAACTGCGGGGGGGTGGAATGAGCAGTTCTTC	CASSLGTKTAGGWNEQFF
.	.	TRBV10-3	TRBJ1-1	TGTGCCATCAGTGAGTCAGGGGACACTGAAGCTTTCTTT	CAISESGDTEAFF
TRBD1	few	TRBV6-1	TRBJ2-7	TGTGCCAGCACCTCAACCGACAGGGTCCCCTCCTACGAGCAGTACTTC	CASTSTDRVPSYEQYF
.	few	TRBV10-3	TRBJ2-3	TGTGCCATCAGTGCTCTAGGACGCGGTGTGGATACGCAGTATTTT	CAISALGRGVDTQYF
TRBD1	.	TRBV5-1	TRBJ1-2	TGCGCCAGCAGTCTCTTGACAGGGAACTATGGCTACACCTTC	CASSLLTGNYGYTF
TRBD2	.	TRBV7-2	TRBJ2-7	TGTGCCAGCACCGACATGGCCACTAGCGGCGCCTACGAGCAGTACTTC	CASTDMATSGAYEQYF
.	.	TRBV20-1	TRBJ2-7	TGCAGTGCTAGGCCCGTTCTAGCGCGGGGCTCCTTCGAGCAGTACTTC	CSARPVLARGSFEQYF
.	.	TRBV11-3	TRBJ2-7	TGTGCCAGCAGCTTAGAGGGGACTTCCTCCTACGAGCAGTACTTC	CASSLEGTSSYEQYF
TRBD1	.	TRBV6-5	TRBJ2-2	TGTGCCAGCAGATCACAGGGGACCGGGGAGCTGTTTTTT	CASRSQGTGELFF
TRBD2	.	TRBV4-1	TRBJ2-4	TGCGCCAGCAGCCAGGGGCTAGCGGGTCCCGGAGGGGAAAACATTCAGTACTTC	CASSQGLAGPGGENIQYF
.	.	TRBV20-1	TRBJ2-7	TGCAGTGCTAGAGAGGCTGAATACGAGCAGTACTTC	CSAREAEYEQYF
TRBD2	.	TRBV7-2	TRBJ2-3	TGTGCCAGCAGCTTAGTCGGGGGGGGATCAGATACGCAGTATTTT	CASSLVGGGSDTQYF
TRBD1	.	TRBV27	TRBJ1-2	TGTGCCAGCAGTTTAGCGGCAGGGGGAGGCTACACCTTC	CASSLAAGGGYTF
.	.	TRBV7-9	TRBJ2-7	TGTGCCAGCACCGGGACGGCTAAATCCTACGAGCAGTACTTC	CASTGTAKSYEQYF
TRBD1	few	TRBV6-5	TRBJ2-5	TGTGCCAGCAGCTCCGGGACAGGGACGGGGCAGTACTTC	CASSSGTGTGQYF
.	.	TRBV12-3/TRBV12-4	TRBJ2-5	TGTGCCAGCAGTCGAGGGGGACCCCAAGAGACCCAGTACTTC	CASSRGGPQETQYF
.	.	TRBV6-4	TRBJ1-2	TGTGCCAGCAGTGCTCCCGATGGCTACACCTTC	CASSAPDGYTF
.	.	TRBV10-3	TRBJ1-2	TGTACCACCGGGCAAGGGTATGGCTACACCTTC	CTTGQGYGYTF
.	.	TRBV4-1	TRBJ1-1	TGCGCCAGCAGCCAAGATAGCGTGTTCACTGAAGCTTTCTTT	CASSQDSVFTEAFF
.	few	TRBV24-1	TRBJ1-1	TGTGCCACCATGACATCGCAGGGGACTGAAGCTTTCTTT	CATMTSQGTEAFF
.	few	TRBV12-3/TRBV12-4	TRBJ2-7	TGTGCCAGCAGTTTATCGGAGTACGAGCAGTACTTC	CASSLSEYEQYF